Listed here are 10 T cell receptor beta chains from one sample, sequenced in a study of blood T cell repertoires in COVID-19. Clones were read by immunoSEQ multiplex PCR, and TCRdb kept only the in-frame ones, dropping some. The sample holds about 300,000 clones; roughly 83% are singletons and the top ten take 1.6%. Sequencing was done on a sample of peripheral blood. These receptors came from a woman aged 50 to 65 with acute or convalescent COVID-19.

This chain links TRBV6-4 with TRBJ2-2, with 7 bases matching TRBD2. This CDR3 region has 16 residues. The germline CDR1 and CDR2 sequences are MRHNA and SNTAGT. After removal of 0 bases from V and 7 bases from J, the junction contained 8 bases not matched to a gene. The CDR3 loop reads CASSDSQRGGSGELFF. Here the CDR3 DNA reads TGTGCCAGCAGTGACTCCCAGCGGGGAGGGAGCGGGGAGCTGTTTTTT.

The V and J genes are TRBV28 and TRBJ1-5; a possible D gene is TRBD1 (6 bases). CDR3 length equals 15 residues. V was clipped by 7 bases and J by 0 bases, with 13 bases between them. Germline CDR1 MDHEN, CDR2 SYDVKM. As DNA, the CDR3 is TGTGCCAGCATACCGGGACATTATAGCAATCAGCCCCAGCATTTT. Its translation is CASIPGHYSNQPQHF.

This clone was seen just once. This sequence joins TRBV6-4 and TRBJ1-1; D is unresolved. The length of the CDR3 is 14 residues. V was clipped by 7 bases and J by 4 bases, with 16 bases between them. The germline V gene has CDR1 MRHNA and CDR2 SNTAGT. The CDR3 is CASKLIREATEAFF. The CDR3, as DNA: TGTGCCAGCAAGCTAATCAGAGAGGCCACTGAAGCTTTCTTT.

V and J are TRBV6-1 and TRBJ2-5; perhaps TRBD1 as D (8 bases). The V and J ends lost 0 bases and 10 bases respectively, with 18 bases between them. Germline V gives CDR1 MNHNS, CDR2 SASEGT. The CDR3 has 15 residues. The CDR3 region has the DNA TGTGCCAGCAGTGAAGCTTACAGGGGGGGAGATAGCCAGTACTTC. Its translation is CASSEAYRGGDSQYF.

Only one count was recorded for this clone. This chain uses TRBV9 with TRBJ2-1; 7 bases match TRBD2. The CDR3 runs to 18 residues. Unmatched junction bases numbered 16, after V lost 4 bases and J lost 3 bases. Germline CDR1 is SGDLS and CDR2 is YYNGEE. CDR3 nucleotides: TGTGCCAGCAGCTTCCGACTAGCCTCCACTCCAAGCTACAATGAGCAGTTCTTC. Its translation: CASSFRLASTPSYNEQFF.

The chain links TRBV10-3 to TRBJ1-6; D is possibly TRBD1 (6 bases). V gave up 3 bases and J gave up 6 bases, with 9 bases separating them. The germline gives CDR1 ENHRY, CDR2 SYGVKD. The CDR3 has 14 amino acids. The CDR3 sequence: CAISEAQGNSPLHF. The DNA of the CDR3 is TGTGCCATCAGTGAAGCACAGGGTAATTCACCCCTCCACTTT.

This chain joins TRBV10-3 and TRBJ2-1, with TRBD1 matching over 10 bases. Germline CDR1 is ENHRY and CDR2 is SYGVKD. The ends lost 4 bases at V and 2 bases at J; junction bases unmatched: 11. The CDR3 has 18 residues. The CDR3 reads CAISATPGQGRTYNEQFF. CDR3 bases: TGTGCCATCAGTGCGACTCCGGGACAGGGGAGGACCTACAATGAGCAGTTCTTC.

This chain joins TRBV3-1 (or the pseudogene TRBV3-2) and TRBJ1-3; D gene unclear. The CDR3 sequence is 17 residues long. V was shortened by 3 bases and J by 0 bases, with 15 bases between the two germline ends. Germline CDR1 LGHDT, CDR2 YNNKEL (reference sequence). In DNA, the CDR3 is TGTGCCAGCAGCCATTGGGCAGGTTTAAGCTCTGGAAACACCATATATTTT. Amino acids: CASSHWAGLSSGNTIYF.

The chain is built from TRBV7-8 and TRBJ1-1; possible D gene TRBD1, 6 bases. The ends were cut back, 4 bases at V and 0 bases at J, with 15 bases in the middle. Germline CDR1 reads SGHVS; CDR2 reads FQNEAQ. CDR3 length equals 16 residues. In nucleotides, the CDR3 is TGTGCCAGCAGCTCCGCGCCCGGGACACTGAACACTGAAGCTTTCTTT. Translating it yields CASSSAPGTLNTEAFF.

This chain links TRBV28 with TRBJ2-2; D is uncertain. V gave up 3 bases and J gave up 6 bases, with 5 bases separating them. The CDR3 runs to 12 residues. From germline, CDR1 is MDHEN and CDR2 SYDVKM. CDR3 in amino acids: CASSFWPGELFF. As DNA, the CDR3 is TGTGCCAGCAGTTTCTGGCCCGGGGAGCTGTTTTTT.